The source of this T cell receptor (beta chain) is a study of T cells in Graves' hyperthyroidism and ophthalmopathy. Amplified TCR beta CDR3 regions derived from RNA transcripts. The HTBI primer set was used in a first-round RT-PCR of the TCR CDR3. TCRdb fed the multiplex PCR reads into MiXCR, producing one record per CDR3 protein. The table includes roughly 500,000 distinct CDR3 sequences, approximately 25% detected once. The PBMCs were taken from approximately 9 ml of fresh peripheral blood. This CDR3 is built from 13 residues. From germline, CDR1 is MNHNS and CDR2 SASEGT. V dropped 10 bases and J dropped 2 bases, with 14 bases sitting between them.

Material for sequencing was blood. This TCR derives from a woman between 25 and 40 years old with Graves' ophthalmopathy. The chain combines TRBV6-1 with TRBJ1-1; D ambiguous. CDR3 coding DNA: TGTGCCAACCAACTGACGGGCAACACTGAAGCTTTCTTT. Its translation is CANQLTGNTEAFF.